A selection of T cell receptor beta chains follows, all from one sample in a study of T cells in tumors after PD-1 blockade. The repertoire was sequenced with immunoSEQ multiplex PCR; TCRdb's copy has only in-frame clones and lacks some. The table lists about 10,000 clones, more than 65% of them singletons. The material sequenced was tumor tissue, taken after anti-PD-1 treatment. The receptors were gathered from a human donor with basal cell carcinoma. The CDR3 runs from the conserved cysteine through the conserved F or W. D genes are given only for firm matches. Size tells how often a clone was seen (once, few, many) or the class of an expanded clone, and some rows leave it out.

V gene	J gene	clone size	D gene	CDR3 protein	CDR3 DNA
TRBV24-1	TRBJ2-3	-	-	CATAPGTSSTDTQYF	TGTGCCACCGCTCCCGGGACAAGTAGCACAGATACGCAGTATTTT
TRBV19	TRBJ1-2	-	TRBD1	CASTIRDRVGNGYTF	TGTGCCAGTACCATCCGGGACAGGGTCGGAAATGGCTACACCTTC
TRBV6-5	TRBJ2-5	-	-	CASTLGEGGKTQYF	TGTGCCAGCACCCTAGGCGAGGGCGGAAAGACCCAGTACTTC
TRBV25-1	TRBJ2-1	-	-	CASNGLGGEEQFF	TGTGCCAGCAACGGACTAGGGGGAGAGGAGCAGTTCTTC
TRBV10-3	TRBJ2-7	-	-	CAINPGSLSYEQYF	TGTGCCATCAACCCCGGATCTCTCTCCTACGAGCAGTACTTC
TRBV7-3	TRBJ2-2	once	-	CASSLERASLELFF	TGTGCCAGCAGCTTAGAGCGGGCCTCTCTTGAGCTGTTTTTT
TRBV2	TRBJ2-3	-	-	CASSNRQSTDTQYF	TGTGCCAGCAGTAATAGGCAGAGCACAGATACGCAGTATTTT
TRBV28	TRBJ1-2	once	-	CASSSRGVGYGYTF	TGTGCCAGCAGCTCCAGGGGAGTTGGCTATGGCTACACCTTC
TRBV25-1	TRBJ2-1	-	TRBD2	CASSENGRGENNEQFF	TGTGCCAGCAGTGAAAACGGGCGGGGGGAAAACAATGAGCAGTTCTTC
TRBV19	TRBJ1-5	-	TRBD1	CASKDRDQPQHF	TGTGCCAGCAAGGACAGGGATCAGCCCCAGCATTTT
TRBV7-2	TRBJ1-5	-	-	CASSVRLGEVGGNQPQHF	TGTGCCAGCAGCGTCCGGCTGGGGGAGGTTGGTGGTAATCAGCCCCAGCATTTT
TRBV19	TRBJ1-2	-	-	CASGQFNYGYTF	TGTGCCAGCGGACAGTTCAACTATGGCTACACCTTC
TRBV5-1	TRBJ2-7	-	-	CASSLMPSGSYEQYF	TGCGCCAGCAGCTTGATGCCCTCAGGCTCCTACGAGCAGTACTTC
TRBV3-1/TRBV3-2	TRBJ1-2	few	-	CASSQWYSNYGYTF	TGTGCCAGCAGCCAGTGGTACAGCAACTATGGCTACACCTTC
TRBV20-1	TRBJ2-1	-	-	CSAFRVSEQFF	TGCAGTGCTTTCAGGGTATCTGAGCAGTTCTTC
TRBV3-1/TRBV3-2	TRBJ1-2	-	TRBD1	CASSPDRAYGYTF	TGTGCCAGCAGCCCGGACAGGGCTTACGGCTACACCTTC
TRBV11-3	TRBJ1-1	-	-	CASSFDQVVNTEAFF	TGTGCCAGCAGCTTCGACCAGGTCGTGAACACTGAAGCTTTCTTT
TRBV6-2/TRBV6-3	TRBJ1-1	-	-	CASSSTYSNTEAFF	TGTGCCAGCAGTTCCACTTACTCGAACACTGAAGCTTTCTTT
TRBV6-2/TRBV6-3	TRBJ1-5	few	-	CASSPDQNQPQHF	TGTGCCAGCAGTCCGGATCAAAATCAGCCCCAGCATTTT
TRBV7-2	TRBJ2-4	few	TRBD1	CASSSTGGASKNIQYF	TGTGCCAGCAGCTCGACAGGGGGCGCCTCCAAAAACATTCAGTACTTC
TRBV24-1	TRBJ2-2	-	TRBD2	CATQTSGSRYAGELFF	TGTGCCACCCAGACTAGCGGGAGCCGGTACGCCGGGGAGCTGTTTTTT
TRBV6-4	TRBJ2-1	-	-	CASSVDYGYNEQFF	TGTGCCAGCAGTGTGGACTACGGATACAATGAGCAGTTCTTC
TRBV7-2	TRBJ2-3	-	TRBD1	CASSLGIGQGTDTQYF	TGTGCCAGCAGCTTAGGTATTGGACAGGGGACAGATACGCAGTATTTT
TRBV12-3/TRBV12-4	TRBJ1-2	-	-	CASSLGQGYGYTF	TGTGCCAGCAGTTTAGGGCAGGGGTATGGCTACACCTTC
TRBV5-4	TRBJ2-5	-	-	CASSLSGASRQTQYF	TGTGCCAGCAGCTTGTCCGGGGCTAGTCGCCAGACCCAGTACTTC
TRBV9	TRBJ2-7	-	-	CASSVGVGVEQYF	TGTGCCAGCAGCGTAGGGGTAGGGGTCGAGCAGTACTTC
TRBV5-5	TRBJ2-2	-	-	CASSLPGSGNPGELFF	TGTGCCAGCAGCTTGCCAGGGTCGGGGAACCCCGGGGAGCTGTTTTTT
TRBV13	TRBJ2-2	-	TRBD1	CASSLVRGRGTGELFF	TGTGCCAGCAGCTTAGTCAGGGGGCGCGGCACCGGGGAGCTGTTTTTT
TRBV7-3	TRBJ1-2	-	-	CASSLNGVGRGGYTF	TGTGCCAGCAGCTTAAATGGGGTAGGACGAGGTGGCTACACCTTC
TRBV5-8	TRBJ1-3	-	TRBD1	CASSLVRDRKTGNTIYF	TGTGCCAGCAGCTTGGTCCGGGACAGGAAAACTGGAAACACCATATATTTT
TRBV4-3	TRBJ2-3	-	-	CASSQGPTSTDTQYF	TGCGCCAGCAGCCAAGGCCCGACTAGTACAGATACGCAGTATTTT
TRBV6-2/TRBV6-3	TRBJ2-2	-	-	CASSQRRLINTGELFF	TGTGCCAGCAGTCAAAGGCGACTAATAAACACCGGGGAGCTGTTTTTT
TRBV20-1	TRBJ1-1	-	-	CSAWGREAFF	TGCAGTGCTTGGGGTAGGGAAGCTTTCTTT
TRBV7-9	TRBJ2-5	-	-	CASSSKETQYF	TGTGCCAGCAGCTCAAAAGAGACCCAGTACTTC
TRBV5-1	TRBJ1-2	-	-	CASSLAGGMGYTF	TGCGCCAGCAGCTTGGCCGGGGGGATGGGCTACACCTTC
TRBV5-8	TRBJ2-7	few	-	CASSFSEQYF	TGTGCCAGCAGCTTCAGCGAGCAGTACTTC
TRBV6-2/TRBV6-3	TRBJ1-2	few	-	CASSRTLGGDYGYTF	TGTGCCAGCAGTCGGACTCTCGGAGGGGACTATGGCTACACCTTC
TRBV6-2/TRBV6-3	TRBJ2-7	-	-	CASSYSQGRRYEQYF	TGTGCCAGCAGTTACTCCCAGGGGCGAAGGTACGAGCAGTACTTC
TRBV2	TRBJ1-1	few	-	CATQAGHRNTEAFF	TGTGCCACCCAGGCGGGACACCGGAACACTGAAGCTTTCTTT
TRBV7-2	TRBJ2-2	few	-	CASSFGRNTGELFF	TGTGCCAGCAGCTTCGGAAGGAACACCGGGGAGCTGTTTTTT
TRBV7-2	TRBJ2-3	-	-	CASSFPSDTDTQYF	TGTGCCAGCAGCTTTCCCAGCGACACAGATACGCAGTATTTT
TRBV7-6	TRBJ2-1	-	-	CASSTQTGRNEQFF	TGTGCCAGCAGCACCCAGACAGGGAGGAATGAGCAGTTCTTC
TRBV24-1	TRBJ2-3	-	-	CATSADLDRGDTQYF	TGTGCCACCAGTGCGGACCTCGACAGAGGAGATACGCAGTATTTT
TRBV29-1	TRBJ1-2	once	-	CSVEGDRNGAGYTF	TGCAGCGTTGAGGGGGATAGGAATGGGGCTGGCTACACCTTC
TRBV24-1	TRBJ2-2	few	-	CATSPGVTGELFF	TGTGCCACCAGTCCCGGAGTTACCGGGGAGCTGTTTTTT
TRBV5-1	TRBJ2-1	-	-	CASSLAGTLSYNEQFF	TGCGCCAGCAGCTTGGCCGGGACTCTCTCCTACAATGAGCAGTTCTTC
TRBV10-3	TRBJ2-7	-	-	CAIRKPGPNSYEQYF	TGTGCCATCAGGAAACCGGGACCGAATTCCTACGAGCAGTACTTC
TRBV19	TRBJ2-1	-	-	CASSINRVWYNEQFF	TGTGCCAGTAGTATCAACAGGGTTTGGTACAATGAGCAGTTCTTC
TRBV6-5	TRBJ1-2	-	-	CASSRDKSNYGYTF	TGTGCCAGCAGCCGGGACAAATCTAACTATGGCTACACCTTC
TRBV6-5	TRBJ2-7	-	TRBD2	CASLLATSGSNEQYF	TGTGCCAGCCTCCTAGCAACTAGCGGGAGTAATGAGCAGTACTTC
TRBV2	TRBJ2-6	once	-	CASSEPTIQSRANVLTF	TGTGCCAGCAGTGAGCCCACGATACAAAGTCGGGCCAACGTCCTGACTTTC
TRBV3-1/TRBV3-2	TRBJ2-1	-	TRBD2	CASSQDVTSGDYNEQFF	TGTGCCAGCAGCCAAGATGTTACTAGCGGGGATTACAATGAGCAGTTCTTC
TRBV5-4	TRBJ1-2	medium-sized	TRBD1	CASSQGGSVYGYTF	TGTGCCAGCAGCCAAGGGGGCTCAGTCTATGGCTACACCTTC
TRBV19	TRBJ1-3	-	-	CASEQARDRGDGNTIYF	TGTGCCAGTGAGCAGGCTCGGGACCGGGGGGATGGAAACACCATATATTTT
TRBV5-5	TRBJ2-3	few	-	CASSLAGATDTQYF	TGTGCCAGCAGCTTGGCCGGGGCGACAGATACGCAGTATTTT
TRBV21-1	TRBJ2-2	-	-	CASRVKDRAVGELFF	TGTGCCAGCAGGGTAAAGGACAGAGCCGTCGGGGAGCTGTTTTTT
TRBV19	TRBJ1-1	-	-	CASAHTGDTEAFF	TGTGCCAGCGCCCACACTGGGGACACTGAAGCTTTCTTT
TRBV30	TRBJ2-5	once	TRBD1	CAWTSTGQGLRYQETQYF	TGTGCCTGGACCTCAACGGGACAGGGGTTGCGGTACCAAGAGACCCAGTACTTC